The 6 T cell receptor beta chains below all came from one sample that was sequenced in a study of read filtering for tumor transcriptome and immune sequencing. Molecular barcoded adaptors covering alpha/delta and beta/gamma chains were used on about 390 ng RNA. TCRdb reanalysed the reads using MiXCR and keeps one entry per CDR3 protein. The sample consists of roughly 69,000 distinct CDR3 sequences, approximately 14% of them appearing once. The sequenced sample was a population of CD138-negative cells sorted from bone marrow. These receptors came from a donor aged 40 or over with multiple myeloma.

This clonotype was detected ten times or more. V and J are TRBV28 and TRBJ2-6, with D perhaps matching TRBD2 (5 bases). This CDR3 comprises 17 residues. Trimming removed 4 bases at V and 2 bases at J, with 15 bases between. CDR1 is MDHEN, CDR2 SYDVKM, per germline. CDR3 protein: CASSSPLVGAGANVLTF. The CDR3 DNA sequence: TGTGCCAGCAGTTCCCCTCTCGTCGGGGCTGGGGCCAACGTCCTGACTTTC.

This clonotype was detected many times. The chain is built from TRBV3-1 and TRBJ2-1; 7 positions match TRBD2. Germline-derived CDR1 and CDR2 are LGHDT and YNNKEL (reference sequence). This CDR3 is built from 16 residues. V gave up 0 bases and J gave up 7 bases; unmatched junction bases: 9. The CDR3 DNA is TGTGCCAGCAGCCAAGAGGTAGCGGGTGTCTGGAATGAGCAGTTCTTC. Its translation: CASSQEVAGVWNEQFF.

This clonotype occurred once. The chain couples TRBV11-3 to TRBJ2-5; D gene unclear. V was cut by 1 base and J by 4 bases, with 10 bases left in between. This CDR3 is 14 amino acids long. Germline lookup yields CDR1 SGHNT and CDR2 YENEEA. CDR3 sequence (DNA): TGTGCCAGCAGCTTAGGCGCGATGGGAGAGACCCAGTACTTC. It translates to CASSLGAMGETQYF.

The V call is TRBV4-1, the J call TRBJ1-5, with 10 bases lining up with TRBD1. The CDR3 is made up of 15 amino acids. Germline values: CDR1 MGHRA, CDR2 YSYEKL. V gave up 0 bases and J gave up 7 bases; unmatched junction bases: 3. The CDR3 loop is CASSQEGTGVQPQHF. CDR3 sequence (DNA): TGCGCCAGCAGCCAAGAGGGGACAGGGGTACAGCCCCAGCATTTT.

This clonotype appeared many times. The chain combines TRBV4-1 with TRBJ2-7; 13 bases are shared with TRBD2. The CDR3 is 15 residues long. Germline V gene sequence: CDR1 MGHRA, CDR2 YSYEKL. Trimming cost V 5 bases and J 6 bases; bases outside gene matches: 7. The DNA for the CDR3 is TGCGCCAGCAGCTCATGGACTAGCGGGAGTCGCGAGCAGTACTTC. Encoded protein: CASSSWTSGSREQYF.

The table lists this clonotype with many counts. CDR3 in amino acids: CATSIDGGYEQYF. CDR3 nucleotide sequence: TGTGCCACCAGCATTGACGGGGGGTACGAGCAGTACTTC. The rearrangement links TRBV15 to TRBJ2-7, with 7 bases lining up with TRBD2. The germline V gene has CDR1 LNHNV and CDR2 YYDKDF (reference sequence). The CDR3 extends over 13 amino acids. V dropped 4 bases and J dropped 4; count of bases not matched to a gene: 4.